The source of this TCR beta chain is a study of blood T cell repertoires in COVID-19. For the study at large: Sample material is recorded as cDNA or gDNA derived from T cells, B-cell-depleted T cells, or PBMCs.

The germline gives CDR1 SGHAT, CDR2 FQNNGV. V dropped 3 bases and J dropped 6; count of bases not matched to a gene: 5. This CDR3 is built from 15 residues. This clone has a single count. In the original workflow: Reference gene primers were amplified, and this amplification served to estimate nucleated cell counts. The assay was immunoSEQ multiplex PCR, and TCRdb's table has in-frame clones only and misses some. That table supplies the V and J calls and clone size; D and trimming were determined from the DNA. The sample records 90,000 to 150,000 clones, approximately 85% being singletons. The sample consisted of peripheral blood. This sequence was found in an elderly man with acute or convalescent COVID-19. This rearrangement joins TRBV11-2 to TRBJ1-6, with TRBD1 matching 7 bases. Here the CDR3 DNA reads TGTGCCAGCAGCTTTGGGACAGTACCTAATTCACCCCTCCACTTT. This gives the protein CASSFGTVPNSPLHF.